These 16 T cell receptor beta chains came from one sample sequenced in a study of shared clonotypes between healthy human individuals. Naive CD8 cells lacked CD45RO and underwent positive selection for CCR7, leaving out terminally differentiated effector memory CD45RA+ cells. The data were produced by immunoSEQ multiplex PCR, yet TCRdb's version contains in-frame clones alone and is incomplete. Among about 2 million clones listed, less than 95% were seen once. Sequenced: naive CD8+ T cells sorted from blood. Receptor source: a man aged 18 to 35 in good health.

The CDR3 coding sequence is TGTGCCAGCAGCGTAACCGGGACAGGGGTGGAAGAAGAACTGTTTTTT. This encodes CASSVTGTGVEEELFF. J is TRBJ1-4 and V is TRBV7-6; 10 bases map to TRBD1. CDR1 and CDR2 (germline): SGHVS, FNYEAQ. The CDR3 has 16 amino acids. V lost 5 bases to trimming and J lost 12 bases; unmatched junction nucleotides: 15.

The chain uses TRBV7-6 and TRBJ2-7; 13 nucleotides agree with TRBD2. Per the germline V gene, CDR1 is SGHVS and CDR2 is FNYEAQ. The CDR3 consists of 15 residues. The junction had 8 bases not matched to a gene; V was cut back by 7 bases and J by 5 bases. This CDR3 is CASTPGLAGSHEQYF. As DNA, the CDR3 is TGTGCCAGCACTCCGGGACTAGCGGGATCCCACGAGCAGTACTTC.

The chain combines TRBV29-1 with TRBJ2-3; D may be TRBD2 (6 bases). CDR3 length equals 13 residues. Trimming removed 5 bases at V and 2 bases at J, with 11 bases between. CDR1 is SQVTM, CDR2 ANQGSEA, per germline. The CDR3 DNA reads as TGCAGCGTTTCTAGCGCCCACACAGATACGCAGTATTTT. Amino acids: CSVSSAHTDTQYF.

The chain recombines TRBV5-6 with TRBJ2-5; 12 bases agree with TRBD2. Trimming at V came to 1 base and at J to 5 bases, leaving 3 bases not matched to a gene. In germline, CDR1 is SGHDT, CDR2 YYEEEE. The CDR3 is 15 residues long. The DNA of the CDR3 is TGTGCCAGCAGCTTGAGTCTAGCGGGAGGGGAGACCCAGTACTTC. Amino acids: CASSLSLAGGETQYF.

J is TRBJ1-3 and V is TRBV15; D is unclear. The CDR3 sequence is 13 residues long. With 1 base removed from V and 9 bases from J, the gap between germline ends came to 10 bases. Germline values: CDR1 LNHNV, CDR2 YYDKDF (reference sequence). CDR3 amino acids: CATSRAPEGTIYF. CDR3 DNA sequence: TGTGCCACCAGCAGAGCCCCGGAGGGCACCATATATTTT.

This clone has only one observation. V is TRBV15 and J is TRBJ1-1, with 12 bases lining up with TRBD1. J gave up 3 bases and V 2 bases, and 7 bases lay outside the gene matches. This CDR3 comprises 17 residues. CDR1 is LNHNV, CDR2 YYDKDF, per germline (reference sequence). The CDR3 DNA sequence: TGTGCCACCAGCAGAACCGGGACAGGGGGCATGGACACTGAAGCTTTCTTT. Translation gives CATSRTGTGGMDTEAFF.

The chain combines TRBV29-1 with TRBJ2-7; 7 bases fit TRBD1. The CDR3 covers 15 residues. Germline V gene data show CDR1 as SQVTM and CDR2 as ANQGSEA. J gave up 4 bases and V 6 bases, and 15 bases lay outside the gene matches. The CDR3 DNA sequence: TGCAGCGTGGGGAGTATAAAGACAGGGTCTTACGAGCAGTACTTC. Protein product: CSVGSIKTGSYEQYF.

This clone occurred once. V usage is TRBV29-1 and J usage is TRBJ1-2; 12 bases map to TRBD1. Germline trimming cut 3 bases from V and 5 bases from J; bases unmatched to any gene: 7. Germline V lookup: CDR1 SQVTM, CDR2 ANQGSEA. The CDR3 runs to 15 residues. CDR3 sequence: CSVEGDRGRVYGYTF. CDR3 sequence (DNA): TGCAGCGTTGAGGGGGACAGGGGGCGGGTGTATGGCTACACCTTC.

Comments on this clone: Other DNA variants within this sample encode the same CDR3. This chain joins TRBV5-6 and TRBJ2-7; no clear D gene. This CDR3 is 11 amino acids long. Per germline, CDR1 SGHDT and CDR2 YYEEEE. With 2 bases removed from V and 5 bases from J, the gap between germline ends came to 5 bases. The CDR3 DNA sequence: TGTGCCAGCAGCTTAAGTCACGAGCAGTACTTC. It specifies CASSLSHEQYF.

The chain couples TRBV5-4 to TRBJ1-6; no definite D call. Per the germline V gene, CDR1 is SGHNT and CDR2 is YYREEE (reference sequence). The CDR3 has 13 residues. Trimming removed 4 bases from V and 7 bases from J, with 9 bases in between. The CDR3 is CASSPGLNSPLHF. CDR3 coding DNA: TGTGCCAGCAGCCCCGGACTCAATTCACCCCTCCACTTT.

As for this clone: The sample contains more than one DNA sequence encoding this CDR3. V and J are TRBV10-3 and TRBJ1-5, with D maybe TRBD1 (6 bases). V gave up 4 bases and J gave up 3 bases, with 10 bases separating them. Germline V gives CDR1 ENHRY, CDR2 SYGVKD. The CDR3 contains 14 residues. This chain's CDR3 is CAISVGGYNQPQHF. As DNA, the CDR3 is TGTGCCATCAGTGTTGGGGGCTACAATCAGCCCCAGCATTTT.

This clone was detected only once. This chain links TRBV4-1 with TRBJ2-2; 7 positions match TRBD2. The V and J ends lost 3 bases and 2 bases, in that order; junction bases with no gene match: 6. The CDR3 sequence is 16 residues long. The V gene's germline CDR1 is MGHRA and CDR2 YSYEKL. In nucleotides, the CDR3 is TGCGCCAGCAGCCACCCCCGGGGGGATAACACCGGGGAGCTGTTTTTT. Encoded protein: CASSHPRGDNTGELFF.

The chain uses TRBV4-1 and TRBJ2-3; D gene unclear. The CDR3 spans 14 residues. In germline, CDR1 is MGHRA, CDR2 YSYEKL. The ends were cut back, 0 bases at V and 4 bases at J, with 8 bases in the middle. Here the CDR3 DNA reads TGCGCCAGCAGCCAAGATAACGTGGCAGATACGCAGTATTTT. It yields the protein CASSQDNVADTQYF.

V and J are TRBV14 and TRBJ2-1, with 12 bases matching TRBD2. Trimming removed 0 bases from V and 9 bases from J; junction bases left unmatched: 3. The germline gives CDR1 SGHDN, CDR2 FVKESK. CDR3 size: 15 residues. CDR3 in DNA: TGTGCCAGCAGCCAAGATCTGACTAGCGGGAGTGAGCAGTTCTTC. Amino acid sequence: CASSQDLTSGSEQFF.

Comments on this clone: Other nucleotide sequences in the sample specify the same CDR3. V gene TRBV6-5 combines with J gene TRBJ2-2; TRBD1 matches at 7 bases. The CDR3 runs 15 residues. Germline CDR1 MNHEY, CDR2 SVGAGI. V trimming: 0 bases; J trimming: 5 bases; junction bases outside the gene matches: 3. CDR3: CASSYSGGGTGELFF. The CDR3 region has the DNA TGTGCCAGCAGTTACTCAGGGGGCGGGACCGGGGAGCTGTTTTTT.

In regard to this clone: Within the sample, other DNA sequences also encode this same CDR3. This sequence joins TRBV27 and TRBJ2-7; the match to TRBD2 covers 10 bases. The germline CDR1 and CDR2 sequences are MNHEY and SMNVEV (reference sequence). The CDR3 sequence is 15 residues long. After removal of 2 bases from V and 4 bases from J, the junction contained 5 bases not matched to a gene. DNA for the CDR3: TGTGCCAGCAGTTTAGAAAGCGGGGGGGCATACGAGCAGTACTTC. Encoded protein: CASSLESGGAYEQYF.